The 24 T cell receptor beta chains below all came from one sample that was sequenced in a study of blood T cell repertoires in COVID-19. Produced via immunoSEQ multiplex PCR; TCRdb's table is partial and in-frame only. The sample consists of roughly 65,000 clones, roughly 80% of them appearing once. Material for sequencing was peripheral blood. All receptors come from a human donor in a cohort sampled during active COVID-19.

This clone has only a few counts. The V and J genes are TRBV5-1 and TRBJ2-2; 8 bases align to TRBD1. Looked up from germline, CDR1 is SGHRS and CDR2 is YFSETQ. The CDR3 covers 14 residues. The V and J ends lost 4 bases and 5 bases, in that order; junction bases with no gene match: 4. CDR3 bases: TGCGCCAGCAGCAACACAGGGGGAACCGGGGAGCTGTTTTTT. Translated, it gives CASSNTGGTGELFF.

The gene calls are TRBV7-2 and TRBJ2-3; D perhaps matches TRBD1 (6 bases). The germline V and J ends were trimmed by 3 bases and 11 bases, with 9 bases remaining between them. The CDR3 is 11 amino acids. From germline, CDR1 is SGHTA and CDR2 FQGNSA. CDR3 region: CASSFRQEQYF. The CDR3 region has the DNA TGTGCCAGCAGCTTCAGACAGGAGCAGTATTTT.

This chain links TRBV4-3 with TRBJ2-3, with D possibly TRBD2 on 6 matching bases. The CDR3 contains 15 residues. V lost 4 bases and J lost 5, with 16 bases in between. Germline CDR1 is LGHNA and CDR2 is YSLEER. The CDR3 region is CASSRSGSKGDTQYF. The CDR3 DNA reads as TGCGCCAGCAGCCGATCCGGGAGTAAGGGAGATACGCAGTATTTT.

CDR3 coding DNA: TGTGCCAGCAGTTTATGGAGGGACAGGGATGGCAATCAGCCCCAGCATTTT. Encoded protein: CASSLWRDRDGNQPQHF. The chain couples TRBV28 to TRBJ1-5; 9 bases align to TRBD1. CDR1 is MDHEN, CDR2 SYDVKM, per germline. The V and J ends lost 0 bases and 2 bases, in that order; junction bases with no gene match: 5. CDR3 length equals 17 residues.

This rearrangement joins TRBV6-5 to TRBJ2-7; possibly TRBD1 for D (5 bases). From germline, CDR1 is MNHEY and CDR2 SVGAGI. The CDR3 has 12 residues. Trimming removed 4 bases from V and 5 bases from J, with 9 bases in between. The CDR3 DNA reads TGTGCCAGCAGTTTCGCAGGGAACGAGCAGTACTTC. Its protein product is CASSFAGNEQYF.

This CDR3 is CASSGGPPPYNEQFF. As DNA, the CDR3 is TGTGCCAGCAGTGGGGGCCCACCCCCCTACAATGAGCAGTTCTTC. The J gene is TRBJ2-1, the V gene TRBV27, with D perhaps TRBD1 (6 bases). Trimming pared 5 bases from V and 2 bases from J, leaving 13 bases between. Germline lookup yields CDR1 MNHEY and CDR2 SMNVEV (reference sequence). The CDR3 is 15 residues long.

The chain links TRBV5-1 to TRBJ1-2; D is ambiguous. Deletions cut 0 bases from V and 7 bases from J, with 7 bases between. Germline lookup yields CDR1 SGHRS and CDR2 YFSETQ. This CDR3 region has 12 residues. The CDR3 here is CASSLERGGYTF. The CDR3, as DNA: TGCGCCAGCAGCTTGGAACGGGGTGGCTACACCTTC.

The chain employs TRBV7-2 and TRBJ1-5, with D tentatively TRBD1 (6 bases). CDR1 is SGHTA and CDR2 is FQGNSA in the germline V gene. Deletions cut 3 bases from V and 5 bases from J, with 8 bases between. The CDR3 is 13 amino acids. CDR3 in amino acids: CASSLNRDQPQHF. Here the CDR3 DNA reads TGTGCCAGCAGCTTGAACAGGGATCAGCCCCAGCATTTT.

The rearrangement joins TRBV7-8 to TRBJ1-5; D perhaps matches TRBD1 (5 bases). The CDR3 loop spans 15 amino acids. Germline V gives CDR1 SGHVS, CDR2 FQNEAQ. V lost 5 bases and J 2 bases, leaving 13 bases between the germline ends. CDR3 DNA: TGTGCCAGCAGCGTGATAGGGGAACGCAATCAGCCCCAGCATTTT. Residues: CASSVIGERNQPQHF.

The chain links TRBV7-2 to TRBJ2-3; a weak D match, TRBD2 (6 bases). Trimming removed 4 bases from V and 0 bases from J, with 17 bases in between. Germline V lookup: CDR1 SGHTA, CDR2 FQGNSA. The CDR3 spans 17 residues. DNA of the CDR3: TGTGCCAGCAGCTCCTACTTTAGCGGAGCTAGCACAGATACGCAGTATTTT. Translation: CASSSYFSGASTDTQYF.

The V gene is TRBV5-8, the J gene TRBJ1-5; a weak D match, TRBD1 (5 bases). Trimming stripped 3 bases from V and 6 bases from J, with 7 bases between. Germline lookup yields CDR1 SGHTS and CDR2 YDEGEE. CDR3 length equals 12 residues. CDR3 nucleotide sequence: TGTGCCAGCAGCTACAGGTCTCAGCCCCAGCATTTT. It codes for CASSYRSQPQHF.

The chain carries TRBV5-1 and TRBJ2-5; maybe TRBD1 (5 bases). Germline CDR1 SGHRS, CDR2 YFSETQ. CDR3 length: 16 residues. V was cut by 0 bases and J by 1 base, with 13 bases left in between. The CDR3: CASSLGLGAIQETQYF. In DNA form, the CDR3 reads TGCGCCAGCAGCTTGGGTTTAGGGGCCATCCAAGAGACCCAGTACTTC.

This clone has just a few counts. The rearrangement uses TRBV27 and TRBJ2-7; a weak D match, TRBD2 (7 bases). This CDR3 region has 13 residues. V was trimmed by 6 bases and J by 2 bases, leaving 11 bases between them. Germline loops: CDR1 MNHEY, CDR2 SMNVEV (reference sequence). The CDR3 reads CASRGGAPYEQYF. The CDR3 DNA is TGTGCCAGCAGAGGGGGGGCACCCTACGAGCAGTACTTC.

The chain combines TRBV3-1 (or the pseudogene TRBV3-2) with TRBJ2-5; D possibly corresponds to TRBD2 (6 bases). The CDR3 runs 18 residues. Germline loops: CDR1 LGHDT, CDR2 YNNKEL (reference sequence). Trimming took off 2 bases at V and 3 bases at J, with 22 bases between the two ends. The CDR3 DNA sequence: TGTGCCAGCAGCCAAACCAGAACGGGGGACGAGACGAAAGAGACCCAGTACTTC. Encoded protein: CASSQTRTGDETKETQYF.

A word on this clone: Because the CDR3's place on the DNA is in doubt, the DNA is left out and the CDR3 is given as listed by TCRdb. The chain links TRBV28 to TRBJ2-3; TRBD2, as called in the table, went unchecked against the DNA. CDR1 and CDR2 from the germline V gene are MDHEN and SYDVKM. The CDR3 length is 15 residues, termini included. CDR3: CASSSSGLAGVRRYF.

This chain links TRBV24-1 with TRBJ1-6, with a possible D match to TRBD1 (5 bases). The CDR3 contains 14 residues. V lost 2 bases and J lost 9, with 10 bases in between. Germline V gene data show CDR1 as KGHDR and CDR2 as SFDVKD. The CDR3 DNA is TGTGCCACCAGTGATTCAGGGAGGGGTTCACCCCTCCACTTT. Protein sequence: CATSDSGRGSPLHF.

The V and J genes are TRBV6-5 and TRBJ1-4; D may be TRBD1 (5 bases). CDR1 is MNHEY, CDR2 SVGAGI, per germline. Trimming removed 1 base at V and 5 bases at J, with 8 bases between. The CDR3 contains 14 residues. As DNA, the CDR3 is TGTGCCAGCAGTTACTGGGAGGGGAATGAAAAACTGTTTTTT. It specifies CASSYWEGNEKLFF.

The chain carries TRBV7-9 and TRBJ2-7, with 7 positions matching TRBD1. V lost 5 bases to trimming and J lost 3 bases; unmatched junction nucleotides: 4. This CDR3 is built from 13 residues. Per germline, CDR1 SEHNR and CDR2 FQNEAQ (reference sequence). The CDR3 nucleotides are TGTGCCAGCAGCCGGGACAGCAACTACGAGCAGTACTTC. The encoded protein is CASSRDSNYEQYF.

V is TRBV7-2 and J is TRBJ1-2, with D perhaps matching TRBD1 (5 bases). Germline V lookup: CDR1 SGHTA, CDR2 FQGNSA. V was shortened by 3 bases and J by 3 bases, with 8 bases between the two germline ends. The CDR3 runs 13 residues. The DNA for the CDR3 is TGTGCCAGCAGCTTTGGGGGGGACTATGGCTACACCTTC. This encodes CASSFGGDYGYTF.

This sequence joins TRBV19 and TRBJ1-1; D is ambiguous. The CDR3 spans 11 residues. V shed 2 bases and J shed 5 bases, with 3 bases lying between them. Germline V gene data show CDR1 as LNHDA and CDR2 as SQIVND (reference sequence). The CDR3 here is CASSIYTEAFF. The DNA for the CDR3 is TGTGCCAGTAGTATATATACTGAAGCTTTCTTT.

CDR3 nucleotide sequence: TGTGCCAGCAGTTCCCCAGGGGCCGGTAATGAAAAACTGTTTTTT. This translates into CASSSPGAGNEKLFF. This chain links TRBV28 with TRBJ1-4; possible D gene TRBD1, 6 bases. CDR1 and CDR2 from the germline V gene are MDHEN and SYDVKM. The length of the CDR3 is 15 residues. V gave up 4 bases and J gave up 4 bases, with 13 bases separating them.

The rearrangement joins TRBV29-1 to TRBJ2-7; a weak D match, TRBD1 (6 bases). The length of the CDR3 is 12 residues. CDR1 is SQVTM, CDR2 ANQGSEA, per germline. V was clipped by 6 bases and J by 4 bases, with 13 bases between them. The CDR3 bases are TGCAGCGTCACTAAACAGGGATACGAGCAGTACTTC. Its translation: CSVTKQGYEQYF.

The genes are TRBV7-2 and TRBJ2-1, with 9 bases fitting TRBD1. J gave up 2 bases and V 8 bases, and 4 bases lay outside the gene matches. From germline, CDR1 is SGHTA and CDR2 FQGNSA. This CDR3 comprises 14 residues. CDR3 coding DNA: TGTGCCAGCGCCCGGGACAGGGCCTACAATGAGCAGTTCTTC. Its translation is CASARDRAYNEQFF.

This rearrangement joins TRBV7-2 to TRBJ2-1; 8 bases align to TRBD2. CDR1 and CDR2 (germline): SGHTA, FQGNSA. The V segment lost 5 bases and the J segment 8 bases; nucleotides outside the gene matches: 8. CDR3 length: 14 amino acids. Written as DNA, the CDR3 is TGTGCCAGCAGCCCGGGACTAGAGGGGTATGAGCAGTTCTTC. Its translation: CASSPGLEGYEQFF.